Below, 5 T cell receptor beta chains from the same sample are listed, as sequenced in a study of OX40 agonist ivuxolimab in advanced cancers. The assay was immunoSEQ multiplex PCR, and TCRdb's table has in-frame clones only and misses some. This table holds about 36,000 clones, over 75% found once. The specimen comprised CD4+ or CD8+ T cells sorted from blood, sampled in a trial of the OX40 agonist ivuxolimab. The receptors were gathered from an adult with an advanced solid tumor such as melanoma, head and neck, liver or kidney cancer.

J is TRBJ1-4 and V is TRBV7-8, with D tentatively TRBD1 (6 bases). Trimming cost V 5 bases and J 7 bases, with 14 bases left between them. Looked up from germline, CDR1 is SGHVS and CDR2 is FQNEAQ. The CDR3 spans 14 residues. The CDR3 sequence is CASSLGTWGEKLFF. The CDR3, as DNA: TGTGCCAGCAGCCTAGGGACATGGGGTGAAAAACTGTTTTTT.

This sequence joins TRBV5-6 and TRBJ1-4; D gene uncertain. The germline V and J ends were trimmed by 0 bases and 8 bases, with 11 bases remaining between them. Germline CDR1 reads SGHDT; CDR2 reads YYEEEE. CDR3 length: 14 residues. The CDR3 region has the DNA TGTGCCAGCAGCTTGGCTGGTTATCAGGAAAAACTGTTTTTT. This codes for CASSLAGYQEKLFF.

The CDR3 DNA follows: TGCGCCAGCAGCGGACGACAGGTAGAAGGTATCAACTATGGCTACACCTTC. Encoded protein: CASSGRQVEGINYGYTF. The rearrangement uses TRBV4-1 and TRBJ1-2; TRBD1 might be the D (6 bases). The germline CDR1 and CDR2 sequences are MGHRA and YSYEKL. CDR3 length equals 17 residues. The V end lost 5 bases, the J end lost 2 bases, and 21 bases lay between the germline ends.

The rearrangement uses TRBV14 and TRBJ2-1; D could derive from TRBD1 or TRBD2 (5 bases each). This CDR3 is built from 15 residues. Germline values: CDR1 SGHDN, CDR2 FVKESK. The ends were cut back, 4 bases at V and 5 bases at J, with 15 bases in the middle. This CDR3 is CASSLWGKGDNEQFF. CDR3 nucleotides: TGTGCCAGCAGCCTTTGGGGGAAAGGCGACAATGAGCAGTTCTTC.

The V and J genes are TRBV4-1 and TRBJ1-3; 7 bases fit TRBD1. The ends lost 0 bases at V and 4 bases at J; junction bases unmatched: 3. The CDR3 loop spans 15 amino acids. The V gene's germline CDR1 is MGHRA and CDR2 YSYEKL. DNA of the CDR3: TGCGCCAGCAGCCAAGATCAGGGGGAAGGAAACACCATATATTTT. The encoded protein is CASSQDQGEGNTIYF.